One and the same sample provided the 16 T cell receptor beta chains below, sequenced in a study of T-cell reconstitution after alpha-beta-depleted transplantation in children. This sample's TCRbeta library carried unique molecular identifier barcodes. TCRdb re-analysed the PCR reads in MiXCR, keeping a single row per CDR3 protein. The sample consists of about 640,000 distinct CDR3 sequences, about 15% of them appearing once. Sequences were derived from PBMCs from the stem cell graft donor, sampled from the stem cell graft. The receptors shown here come from a human donor who donated a stem cell graft to a child with acute myeloid leukemia.

The chain employs TRBV5-1 and TRBJ1-5; D gene uncertain. V lost 5 bases and J lost 2, with 11 bases in between. The CDR3 extends over 14 amino acids. The V gene's germline CDR1 is SGHRS and CDR2 YFSETQ. In DNA form, the CDR3 reads TGCGCCAGCAGACCGGACGGTCGCAATCAGCCCCAGCATTTT. Its protein is CASRPDGRNQPQHF.

This chain uses TRBV29-1 with TRBJ2-2; D is uncertain. The CDR3 is 12 amino acids. V dropped 5 bases and J dropped 1 base, with 5 bases sitting between them. CDR1 SQVTM and CDR2 ANQGSEA come from the germline V gene. The CDR3 DNA reads as TGCAGCGTTTTATGGAACACCGGGGAGCTGTTTTTT. Translated, it gives CSVLWNTGELFF.

The V call is TRBV7-9, the J call TRBJ2-1; D is unclear. Deletions cut 5 bases from V and 5 bases from J, with 13 bases between. The germline gives CDR1 SEHNR, CDR2 FQNEAQ (reference sequence). This CDR3 is built from 14 residues. The CDR3 loop is CASSLGTQDNEQFF. The CDR3 region has the DNA TGTGCCAGCAGCCTAGGTACACAAGACAATGAGCAGTTCTTC.

This clonotype showed up many times. The chain employs TRBV7-2 and TRBJ2-7; no firm D call. V shed 3 bases and J shed 3 bases, with 12 bases lying between them. There are 14 residues in the CDR3. Germline loops: CDR1 SGHTA, CDR2 FQGNSA. As DNA, the CDR3 is TGTGCCAGCAGCTTGGTGGGCCAGTACTACGAGCAGTACTTC. Its protein is CASSLVGQYYEQYF.

This rearrangement joins TRBV20-1 to TRBJ2-5, with a weak D call TRBD2 (6 bases). The CDR3 loop spans 14 amino acids. Germline V CDR1 and CDR2: DFQATT, SNEGSKA (reference sequence). V shed 5 bases and J shed 2 bases, with 15 bases lying between them. This chain's CDR3 is CSAGDSESQETQYF. CDR3 bases: TGCAGTGCTGGGGACTCAGAGTCTCAAGAGACCCAGTACTTC.

The sample holds a few counts of this clonotype. The chain joins TRBV7-2 to TRBJ1-2; D might be TRBD1 (5 bases). This CDR3 comprises 14 residues. Trimming pared 2 bases from V and 8 bases from J, leaving 15 bases between. Germline CDR1 SGHTA, CDR2 FQGNSA. The CDR3 nucleotides read TGTGCCAGCAGCTTATGGGGGGACCTCAGGGGCTACACCTTC. Translating it yields CASSLWGDLRGYTF.

This clonotype has a handful of counts. This chain joins TRBV6-5 and TRBJ1-1, with 7 positions matching TRBD1. V trimming: 6 bases; J trimming: 10 bases; junction bases outside the gene matches: 8. This CDR3 is built from 12 residues. Germline lookup yields CDR1 MNHEY and CDR2 SVGAGI. CDR3 loop: CASSPDRDIAFF. The CDR3 DNA reads TGTGCCAGCAGCCCCGACAGGGATATAGCTTTCTTT.

There are many counts of this clonotype. The V call is TRBV20-1, the J call TRBJ2-5, with 10 bases identical to TRBD2. The CDR3 extends over 14 amino acids. With 5 bases clipped from V and 5 bases from J, the junction kept 8 bases outside the gene matches. Germline-derived CDR1 and CDR2 are DFQATT and SNEGSKA (reference sequence). Here the CDR3 DNA reads TGCAGTGCTTATACTAGCGGGGTAGCGGAGACCCAGTACTTC. Translating it yields CSAYTSGVAETQYF.

In its sample, this clonotype was seen a few times. The rearrangement links TRBV5-6 to TRBJ2-6; D is ambiguous. The CDR3 contains 13 residues. V lost 7 bases, J lost 9 bases, and 14 bases lay in between. Germline V gene lookup returns CDR1 SGHDT and CDR2 YYEEEE. This CDR3 reads CASGTSSFNVLTF. The CDR3 DNA follows: TGTGCCAGCGGTACGTCGTCGTTCAACGTCCTGACTTTC. Using reference TRBV5-6 and TRBJ2-6 for the parts outside the CDR3, the full variable domain is DAGVTQSPTHLIKTRGQQVTLRCSPKSGHDTVSWYQQALGQGPQFIFQYYEEEERQRGNFPDRFSGHQFPNYSSELNVNALLLGDSALYLCASGTSSFNVLTFGAGSRLTVL.

This clonotype was seen many times. V gene TRBV20-1 combines with J gene TRBJ1-3; D possibly corresponds to TRBD1 (5 bases). CDR3 size: 13 residues. V was clipped by 7 bases and J by 0 bases, with 10 bases between them. Germline V CDR1 and CDR2: DFQATT, SNEGSKA (reference sequence). The CDR3 reads CSVIDSSGNTIYF. For the CDR3, the DNA is TGCAGTGTCATCGACAGCTCTGGAAACACCATATATTTT.

The chain employs TRBV5-1 and TRBJ2-7, with a tentative D call TRBD1 (6 bases). Trimming removed 2 bases at V and 2 bases at J, with 14 bases between. The germline V gene has CDR1 SGHRS and CDR2 YFSETQ. CDR3 size: 15 residues. The CDR3 DNA is TGCGCCAGCAGCTTTACGACAGGTACTACCTACGAGCAGTACTTC. Translated, it gives CASSFTTGTTYEQYF.

CDR3 in DNA: TGCGCCAGCAGGGATTCGGTAAAAGTCTCCTACGAGCAGTACGTC. Translation: CASRDSVKVSYEQYV. The V and J genes are TRBV5-1 and TRBJ2-7; the D is unclear. V was trimmed by 5 bases and J by 0 bases, leaving 15 bases between them. This CDR3 is built from 15 residues. Germline lookup yields CDR1 SGHRS and CDR2 YFSETQ.

This chain links TRBV30 with TRBJ1-2; D gene ambiguous. CDR1 GTSNPN and CDR2 SVGIG come from the germline V gene (reference sequence). V was clipped by 0 bases and J by 2 bases, with 7 bases between them. The CDR3 runs 13 residues. The CDR3 nucleotides are TGTGCCTGGAGTGTACGTGAGAACTATGGCTACACCTTC. Its protein is CAWSVRENYGYTF.

This clonotype was seen a handful of times. The chain employs TRBV6-5 and TRBJ2-1; the D is unclear. The CDR3 extends over 12 amino acids. Trimming shortened V by 2 bases and J by 9 bases, and 8 bases separated the two germline ends. Germline V gene lookup returns CDR1 MNHEY and CDR2 SVGAGI. Here the CDR3 reads CASSYGLGEQFF. CDR3 DNA sequence: TGTGCCAGCAGTTACGGTCTTGGTGAGCAGTTCTTC.

In the case of this clonotype: Just one base apart from a much larger clone, this may be a read error. CDR3 sequence: CSTFGRAETQCF. The CDR3 nucleotides are TGCAGCACCTTTGGGAGGGCAGAGACCCAGTGCTTC. The rearrangement links TRBV29-1 to TRBJ2-5, with TRBD2 identical over 7 bases. CDR3 length: 12 residues. Germline-derived CDR1 and CDR2 are SQVTM and ANQGSEA.

This clonotype was recorded at least ten times. The chain links TRBV6-4 to TRBJ2-2, with D unclear. V dropped 2 bases and J dropped 7 bases, with 5 bases sitting between them. Germline V CDR1 and CDR2: MRHNA, SNTAGT. The CDR3 is 12 amino acids. The CDR3 region is CASSDEVGELFF. CDR3 nucleotides: TGTGCCAGCAGTGACGAGGTCGGGGAGCTGTTTTTT.